This TCR beta chain is drawn from a study of cytomegalovirus exposure and HLA in healthy donors (dated by TCRdb to 2017 to 2019). At the level of the whole study: In an earlier analysis of several hundred of the donors, 276 Gb of sequence data and just under 120 million unique TCR beta sequences from 150 million to 200 million T cells were reported. On average, 235,054 unique TCR beta nucleotide sequences were sequenced per donor among several hundred genotyped donors of the cohort, with approximately 18% of those sequences being non-productive. A later analysis re-analyzed previously published TCR beta repertoires from approximately 670 donors and added high-resolution HLA genotyping to study TCR occurrence patterns. In a later genetic analysis, genome-wide SNP genotypes for about three fifths of the 666 donors were used, and that subset was treated as a discovery cohort. The study aimed to test whether signatures of past pathogen exposure could be identified by cataloging public T cell receptors. Using immunosequencing, the study profiled T cell repertoires from around 670 subjects and related those repertoires to cytomegalovirus serostatus. An earlier analysis of fewer than 750 of the donors used high-throughput TCR beta sequencing to judge whether each TCR beta V gene segment behaved as functional or pseudogenic. Of the 300 to 450 genotyped donors, approximately 83% fell in the genetic ancestry cluster associated with self-reported Caucasian donors. To predict cytomegalovirus infection status, the study combined high-throughput TCR immunosequencing, statistical association of individual TCRs with disease status, and machine learning. HLA typing included class I and class II loci at four-digit resolution. Rather than using new phenotypic data, the later analysis identified candidate immune exposures from TCR beta sequences and from how often those sequences occurred across donors. Four or five DR-DQ haplotypes were handled as single units for association and clustering because linkage in the cohort was strong. Typing coverage varied by locus: roughly 629-630 donors for A, B, C, DRB1 and DQB1; under 550 for DQA1; more than 600 for DPA1; around 450 for DPB1. Donor age, sex, ethnicity and CMV serostatus were collected together with the repertoire data. All discovery cohort repertoires had been generated on a single sequencing platform. Besides the first cohort of roughly 700 subjects, a separate validation cohort made up of 120 or so different subjects was used. An early release that covered 640 HLA-typed donors contained approximately 300 gigabases of sequencing data and tens of millions of unique TCR sequences.

The cohort was made up of approximately 670 healthy bone marrow donors. All cohort members were sampled while nominally healthy, although unrecorded immune exposures were likely present. The donor tested CMV seronegative, placing the donor among the 300 to 400 seronegative members of the cohort. A peripheral blood sample was collected from each donor, and TCR beta sequencing was performed on peripheral blood mononuclear cells. Genomic DNA was extracted from the blood cell samples with the Qiagen DNeasy Blood Extraction Kit. V is shortened by 7 bases, J by 2 bases, and the region joining them spans 11 bases. The germline V gene supplies CDR1 SGHTA and CDR2 FQGNSA. From the cysteine up to the phenylalanine, the CDR3 has a length of 13 residues. This entry keeps only the CDR3 DNA: 39 bases, framed from base 1. The research as a whole found: A later analysis reported that several top co-occurrence clusters appeared linked to parvovirus B19, influenza, CMV and Epstein-Barr virus. A later analysis found that HLA-associated TCR beta chains were more clonally expanded and had lower generation probabilities than equally common non-associated chains. A further reported finding was that TCR beta sequences accurately predicted the HLA-A and HLA-B alleles for most subjects in the first cohort. It was suggested by the authors that the approach could potentially be generalized to other disease states and immunological phenotypes. CMV serostatus was the only immune exposure information available for the cohort. Assigning TCR associations to individual alleles was difficult when HLA alleles, especially DR and DQ, strongly co-occurred. Most TCR sequences were seen in very few donors, while some public TCRs were found in many individuals. The cohort was sequenced for TCR beta chains only, and without alpha or paired-chain data the features that could be detected were limited. Correlated functional status among segregating V segments might reflect linkage disequilibrium, but an unknown experimental factor could not be ruled out. The 87-base-pair reads could not distinguish some IMGT-functional V segments, including TRBV6-2 and TRBV6-3, so those segments were excluded. Specific HLA alleles were associated with 15,000 to 20,000 TCR beta sequences at a false discovery rate of 0.05 in a later analysis. According to a later analysis, most CMV-associated TCR beta chains appeared to be HLA-restricted, and the HLA associations seemed to be driven largely by CMV exposure. V-gene and J-gene trimming of TCR beta chains was associated with a missense DCLRE1C variant in a later genetic analysis, and the association was replicated in an independent cohort. Because some donors lacked HLA typing at each locus, the association tests relied only on the typed subset. An earlier analysis of approximately 600 of the donors showed that most TCR beta V segments appeared in productive rearrangements either about 87% or about 30% of the time, which broadly matched IMGT annotations. A group of highly shared sequence variants was considered likely to be a technical artifact of the sequencing pipeline. In vitro tests confirmed that three of the cytomegalovirus-associated TCR beta chains recognize cytomegalovirus antigens. In both the original and validation cohorts, the classifier was reported to diagnose cytomegalovirus status with high specificity and sensitivity. The study gave a list of 150 to 200 TCR beta chains associated with cytomegalovirus. In a later analysis, the rate of TCR association differed among HLA loci, with DRB1 alleles having the most associated TCRs and HLA-C alleles having the fewest. About 15 rarely observed V segments, including chromosome 9 orphons, were excluded from the earlier analysis of some 590 of the donors because counts were too low. Roughly uniform sequencing depth across donors was assumed in presence/absence analyses, although this assumption may not hold. Compared with the approximately 670-donor mean, donors in an Asian-associated ancestry cluster had fewer N-insertions in productive TCRs, according to a later genetic analysis.

To note about this clone: The antigen it recognizes is unknown. There are no base qualities to consult, and no much larger clone falls within one base.

Library prep was done by the immunoSEQ multiplex PCR assay. For the multiplex PCR, a mixture combining 60 forward primers for TCR Vbeta segments and 13 reverse primers for TCR Jbeta segments was used. A multiplex PCR assay on genomic DNA amplified the CDR3 region of rearranged TCR beta genes. The amplified TCR beta libraries were sequenced on the Illumina HiSeq System as 87-base-pair reads. In the original analysis: A later analysis counted approximately 76 million unique TCR beta chains across the roughly 700 repertoires, and roughly 11 million of these chains were shared by at least two donors. Raw reads were error-corrected and collapsed into unique sequences with a nearest-neighbor algorithm that merged closely related sequences to remove PCR and sequencing errors. V, D and J gene segments were assigned by aligning CDR3 sequences to IMGT reference sequences. Each retained sequence needed at least a six-nucleotide match to both a V gene segment and a J gene segment. A rearrangement was called productive if the CDR3 had no stop codons and remained in frame with V and J, and every other rearrangement was called non-productive. Following IMGT convention, CDR3 was defined as the stretch from the second conserved V-encoded cysteine up to the conserved J-encoded phenylalanine. The earlier analysis of roughly 590 of the donors excluded sequences that lacked an unambiguous match to a single V gene segment. In an earlier analysis of roughly 600 of the donors, a V segment was called functional when productive rearrangements were above 56.7%, and segregating when the standard deviation between donors exceeded 5%. A statistical classification framework was built to diagnose cytomegalovirus status from the catalog of TCR beta chain sequences. V and J gene assignment, in a later analysis, came from comparing TCR nucleotide sequences with IMGT/GENE-DB human TR gene sequences. Using the TCRdist pipeline, a later analysis assigned CDR3 sequences along with most-parsimonious VDJ recombination scenarios. In a later analysis, every TCR beta chain was defined by the combination of its CDR3 amino acid sequence and its V-gene family, and reads without a unique V-gene family were dropped. In a later analysis, a few hundred highly shared, low-generation-probability nucleotide sequences were removed to address suspected cross-contamination and a sequencing artifact. For each public chain, a later analysis derived a clonal expansion index from normalized ranks of inferred template counts within each repertoire. A later analysis computed generation probabilities with a VDJ recombination model fitted to out-of-frame rearrangements, and checked the results against IGoR. Hypergeometric tests were used in a later analysis to score TCR-TCR, TCR-HLA and TCR-CMV co-occurrence, with a repertoire-size bias correction applied to the TCR pairs. A later analysis estimated false discovery rates by permuting HLA or CMV assignments 20 times. A later analysis grouped co-occurring TCRs with DBSCAN, adding TCRdist sequence similarity when clustering within HLA-allele-positive subsets. For co-occurrence clustering, repertoires with fewer than 30,000 or more than 120,000 public chains were excluded, along with five or six repertoires with anomalous nucleotide sharing. TCRdb holds this immuneACCESS table with in-frame rearrangements only. Some clones are missing; in checked studies, unresolved V genes explain under half, and the rest has no known cause. V and J calls and clone size are copied from that table; D and trimming were computed from the DNA. The sample yields 75,000 to 100,000 clones; about three quarters were counted once. Around 8.4% of the sample belongs to the ten largest clones.

The rearranged segments are TRBV7-2 and TRBJ1-1, with a weak D call of TRBD1 (6 bases match). This receptor was obtained from a man aged 55 to 70 in good health and CMV-seronegative. The sequencing input was PBMCs. The CDR3 region reads CASNGQFNTEAFF. The bases read TGTGCCAGCAATGGACAGTTCAACACTGAAGCTTTCTTT.